This T cell receptor beta chain was identified during a study of T cells in Graves' hyperthyroidism and ophthalmopathy. This clonotype has a handful of counts. Amplification yielded TCR beta CDR3 regions, with RNA transcripts as the source. A set of HTBI primers served as the primers for a first-round RT-PCR of the TCR CDR3. TCRdb itself ran the multiplex PCR reads through MiXCR, one entry per CDR3 protein. The data contain about 640,000 distinct CDR3 sequences, less than 25% of them seen just once; the ten biggest clones take up 34%. V was clipped by 4 bases and J by 0 bases, with 24 bases between them. CDR1 SGHRS and CDR2 YFSETQ come from the germline V gene. The CDR3 covers 19 residues.

Source material: blood. V usage is TRBV5-1 and J usage is TRBJ2-3, with TRBD1 as a possible D gene (6 bases). This TCR was sampled from a man aged 25 to 40 with Graves' ophthalmopathy. The CDR3 protein is CASSPLGQTASRSTDTQYF. In nucleotides, the CDR3 is TGCGCCAGCAGCCCCCTAGGACAGACCGCTAGTCGAAGCACAGATACGCAGTATTTT.